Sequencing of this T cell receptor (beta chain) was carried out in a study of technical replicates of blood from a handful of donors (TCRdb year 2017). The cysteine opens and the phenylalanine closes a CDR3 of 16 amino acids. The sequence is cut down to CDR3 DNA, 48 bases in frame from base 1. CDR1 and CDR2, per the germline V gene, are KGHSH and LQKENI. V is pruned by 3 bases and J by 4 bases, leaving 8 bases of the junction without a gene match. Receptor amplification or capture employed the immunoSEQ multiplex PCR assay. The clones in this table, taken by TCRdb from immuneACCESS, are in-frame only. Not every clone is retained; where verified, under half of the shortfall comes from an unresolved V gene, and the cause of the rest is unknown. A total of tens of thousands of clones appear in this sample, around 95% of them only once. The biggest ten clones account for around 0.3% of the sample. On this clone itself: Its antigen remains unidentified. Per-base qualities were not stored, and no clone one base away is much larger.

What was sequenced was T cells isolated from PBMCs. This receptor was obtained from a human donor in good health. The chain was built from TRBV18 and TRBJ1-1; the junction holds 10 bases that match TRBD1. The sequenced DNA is TGTGCCAGCTCACCCCTTCTGGGACAGGGGTCCACTGAAGCTTTCTTT. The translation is CASSPLLGQGSTEAFF.